The 32 T cell receptor beta chains in this list originate from one sample, sequenced in a study of TIL therapy for anti-PD-1-resistant metastatic lung cancer. This was the immunoSEQ v3 assay. Here immunoSEQ multiplex PCR was the method, and the copy in TCRdb shows in-frame clones only, minus some. The sample includes about 50,000 clones, less than 75% seen only once; the top ten take around 5.4%. Time point given: pre-treatment sample, taken before nivolumab and TIL therapy. The tumor samples were excised metastases, mostly pleural nodules or supraclavicular lymph nodes. Sequencing used tumor tissue, obtained at baseline. The receptor set was obtained from a person aged 25-79 years with non-small cell lung cancer.

CDR3 region: CASSWTGPNTEAFF. The CDR3 DNA is TGTGCCAGCAGTTGGACAGGGCCAAACACTGAAGCTTTCTTT. The chain carries TRBV28 and TRBJ1-1; 8 bases match TRBD1. This CDR3 spans 14 amino acids. CDR1 and CDR2 from the germline V gene are MDHEN and SYDVKM. J was trimmed by 2 bases and V by 4 bases; bases with no gene match: 3.

This chain connects TRBV9 to TRBJ1-6; 7 bases are a match to TRBD1. With V trimmed by 2 bases and J by 6 bases, 2 bases remained unmatched. Germline V lookup: CDR1 SGDLS, CDR2 YYNGEE. The CDR3 is made up of 14 amino acids. The CDR3 loop reads CASSVRGINSPLHF. CDR3 DNA sequence: TGTGCCAGCAGCGTCAGGGGGATTAATTCACCCCTCCACTTT.

V gene TRBV7-2 combines with J gene TRBJ2-3; D is tentatively TRBD1 or TRBD2 (6 bases each). The CDR3 is made up of 15 amino acids. Germline CDR1 is SGHTA and CDR2 is FQGNSA. V dropped 3 bases and J dropped 5 bases, with 15 bases sitting between them. CDR3 sequence: CASSLALGGRDTQYF. The CDR3 nucleotides read TGTGCCAGCAGCTTGGCTTTGGGGGGCCGAGATACGCAGTATTTT.

This clone has more than one count but fewer than ten. This sequence joins TRBV4-1 and TRBJ1-2, with D unresolved. The length of the CDR3 is 13 residues. V shed 1 base and J shed 4 bases, with 7 bases lying between them. Germline V gene lookup returns CDR1 MGHRA and CDR2 YSYEKL. The CDR3, as DNA: TGCGCCAGCAGCCAAGTTACAGCCTATGGCTACACCTTC. Amino acids: CASSQVTAYGYTF.

CDR3: CASSLLTTGSPYEQYF. CDR3 in DNA: TGTGCCAGCAGCTTGTTGACAACAGGTAGCCCCTACGAGCAGTACTTC. The J gene is TRBJ2-7, the V gene TRBV5-4; D perhaps matches TRBD1 (5 bases). Germline V gene data show CDR1 as SGHNT and CDR2 as YYREEE (reference sequence). The length of the CDR3 is 16 residues. V dropped 1 base and J dropped 2 bases, with 16 bases sitting between them.

The CDR3 DNA sequence: TGTGCCAGCAGCTTAGTCGGAGTTACCTACGAGCAGTACTTC. This sequence encodes CASSLVGVTYEQYF. The chain couples TRBV7-9 to TRBJ2-7, with D uncertain. From germline, CDR1 is SEHNR and CDR2 FQNEAQ (reference sequence). The CDR3 runs 14 residues. The germline V and J ends were trimmed by 1 base and 2 bases, with 9 bases remaining between them.

V is TRBV6-6 and J is TRBJ2-7; D may be TRBD1 (5 bases). CDR1 is MNHNY and CDR2 is SVGAGI in the germline V gene (reference sequence). V was shortened by 2 bases and J by 2 bases, with 10 bases between the two germline ends. CDR3 size: 14 residues. The CDR3 is CASSYGQGTYEQYF. The CDR3, as DNA: TGTGCCAGCAGTTACGGGCAGGGCACCTACGAGCAGTACTTC.

The V gene is TRBV20-1, the J gene TRBJ2-7; the D is unclear. The CDR3 is 11 residues long. Per germline, CDR1 DFQATT and CDR2 SNEGSKA (reference sequence). Trimming took 4 bases from V and 4 from J, leaving 8 bases between them. Here the CDR3 reads CSAMDGYEQYF. DNA for the CDR3: TGCAGTGCTATGGATGGATACGAGCAGTACTTC.

The chain employs TRBV6-1 and TRBJ1-1, with D hard to call. This CDR3 spans 13 amino acids. The germline V gene has CDR1 MNHNS and CDR2 SASEGT. Trimming took 5 bases from V and 1 from J, leaving 8 bases between them. The CDR3 reads CASSFQRNTEAFF. CDR3 nucleotide sequence: TGTGCCAGCAGTTTCCAACGGAACACTGAAGCTTTCTTT.

The J gene is TRBJ1-1, the V gene TRBV19; D is possibly TRBD1 (6 bases). CDR1 is LNHDA, CDR2 SQIVND, per germline (reference sequence). The CDR3 runs 13 residues. Between the trimmed V and J ends, which lost 2 bases and 3 bases, there was a span of 7 bases. The CDR3 loop reads CASSIRTDTEAFF. Written as DNA, the CDR3 is TGTGCCAGTAGTATACGGACAGACACTGAAGCTTTCTTT.

This chain joins TRBV30 and TRBJ1-1, with 7 bases that match TRBD1. The CDR3 runs to 15 residues. CDR1 is GTSNPN and CDR2 is SVGIG in the germline V gene (reference sequence). J lost 1 base, V lost 5 bases, and 10 bases had no gene match. This CDR3 is CAWVHPWDRNTEAFF. As DNA, the CDR3 is TGTGCCTGGGTGCACCCTTGGGACAGGAACACTGAAGCTTTCTTT.

The chain carries TRBV19 and TRBJ2-1, with TRBD2 identical over 8 bases. The germline CDR1 and CDR2 sequences are LNHDA and SQIVND (reference sequence). Germline trimming cut 4 bases from V and 6 bases from J; bases unmatched to any gene: 5. The CDR3 runs 14 residues. This chain's CDR3 is CASSNTAGGNEQFF. The CDR3 region has the DNA TGTGCCAGTAGTAACACGGCGGGAGGCAATGAGCAGTTCTTC.

The V and J genes are TRBV30 and TRBJ1-1; D remains ambiguous. V was pared by 0 bases and J by 5 bases, with 4 bases between. Germline V CDR1 and CDR2: GTSNPN, SVGIG (reference sequence). There are 11 residues in the CDR3. The CDR3 spells CAWSVDTEAFF. CDR3 nucleotides: TGTGCCTGGAGTGTAGATACTGAAGCTTTCTTT.

V and J are TRBV30 and TRBJ2-7; 10 nucleotides line up with TRBD2. This CDR3 is 15 amino acids long. Germline CDR1 is GTSNPN and CDR2 is SVGIG (reference sequence). J was trimmed by 7 bases and V by 2 bases; bases with no gene match: 11. CDR3 DNA sequence: TGTGCCTGGAGTACAGCGGGAGGGGGTCGAGGTGAGCAGTACTTC. Its translation: CAWSTAGGGRGEQYF.

The chain is built from TRBV5-6 and TRBJ1-1, with 7 positions matching TRBD1. Trimming removed 4 bases from V and 0 bases from J; junction bases left unmatched: 9. CDR1 and CDR2 from the germline V gene are SGHDT and YYEEEE. The CDR3 has 16 amino acids. The CDR3: CASSLKLQGMNTEAFF. The CDR3 nucleotides read TGTGCCAGCAGCCTAAAGCTACAGGGGATGAACACTGAAGCTTTCTTT.

The chain uses TRBV7-3 and TRBJ1-1; TRBD1 aligns across 7 bases. The V gene's germline CDR1 is SGHTA and CDR2 FQGTGA. The V segment lost 1 base and the J segment 1 base; nucleotides outside the gene matches: 0. The CDR3 extends over 14 amino acids. The CDR3 nucleotides are TGTGCCAGCAGCTTAAACAGGGGGAACACTGAAGCTTTCTTT. Protein product: CASSLNRGNTEAFF. The full variable domain, rest sourced from reference TRBV7-3 and TRBJ1-1, is GAGVSQTPSNKVTEKGKYVELRCDPISGHTALYWYRQSLGQGPEFLIYFQGTGAADDSGLPNDRFFAVRPEGSVSTLKIQRTERGDSAVYLCASSLNRGNTEAFFGQGTRLTVV.

J is TRBJ1-1 and V is TRBV7-2; 9 bases map to TRBD1. The junction had 8 bases not matched to a gene; V was cut back by 7 bases and J by 5 bases. Looked up from germline, CDR1 is SGHTA and CDR2 is FQGNSA. CDR3 length equals 14 residues. The chain's CDR3 is CASTVDRGLTEAFF. CDR3 coding DNA: TGTGCCAGCACCGTGGACAGGGGCCTTACTGAAGCTTTCTTT.

The CDR3 nucleotides are TGTGCTAGTGGTTCCTCTGACAGGGTCGGACCCGGCTACACCTTC. Protein product: CASGSSDRVGPGYTF. The rearrangement uses TRBV12-5 and TRBJ1-2, with TRBD1 identical over 7 bases. Per germline, CDR1 LGHNT and CDR2 FRNRAP. The V gene end was trimmed by 4 bases and the J gene end by 8 bases; junction bases not matched to a gene: 13. The CDR3 has 15 residues.

The genes are TRBV4-1 and TRBJ2-7, with TRBD2 matching 9 bases. Germline CDR1 is MGHRA and CDR2 is YSYEKL. The CDR3 consists of 15 residues. Germline trimming cut 1 base from V and 7 bases from J; bases unmatched to any gene: 8. CDR3 DNA: TGCGCCAGCAGCCAAGTGGCTAGCGGGGTTGGGGAGCAGTACTTC. Its protein is CASSQVASGVGEQYF.

The V and J genes are TRBV6-1 and TRBJ2-5, with 9 bases identical to TRBD2. This CDR3 has 16 amino acids. Germline-derived CDR1 and CDR2 are MNHNS and SASEGT. The trim removed 1 base at V and 5 bases at J, leaving 8 bases unmatched. Here the CDR3 DNA reads TGTGCCAGCAGTGAAGAGGCGGGGGGGCCACTTGAGACCCAGTACTTC. The encoded protein is CASSEEAGGPLETQYF.

The J gene is TRBJ2-5, the V gene TRBV28; a weak D match, TRBD2 (5 bases). The germline V and J ends were trimmed by 2 bases and 5 bases, with 15 bases remaining between them. Per the germline V gene, CDR1 is MDHEN and CDR2 is SYDVKM. The length of the CDR3 is 15 residues. The CDR3 region is CASSLGERETETQYF. The CDR3 DNA reads as TGTGCCAGCAGTTTAGGAGAGAGGGAGACGGAGACCCAGTACTTC.

The chain links TRBV4-3 to TRBJ1-2; D may be TRBD1 (5 bases). V was cut by 2 bases and J by 8 bases, with 12 bases left in between. The CDR3 sequence is 13 residues long. Germline CDR1 is LGHNA and CDR2 is YSLEER. The CDR3 reads CASSQRGAGGYTF. The CDR3 region has the DNA TGCGCCAGCAGCCAACGGGGCGCCGGAGGCTACACCTTC.

The chain couples TRBV5-1 to TRBJ2-6, with D possibly TRBD2 on 6 matching bases. The CDR3 is 18 residues long. V dropped 4 bases and J dropped 1 base, with 18 bases sitting between them. Germline V gene lookup returns CDR1 SGHRS and CDR2 YFSETQ. CDR3 coding DNA: TGCGCCAGCAGCCCAGAGTCCAGCGGGCGATCTGGGGCCAACGTCCTGACTTTC. Its protein is CASSPESSGRSGANVLTF.

V and J are TRBV4-3 and TRBJ2-1; the D gene could be TRBD1 or TRBD2 (5 bases each). Trimming shortened V by 0 bases and J by 9 bases, and 18 bases separated the two germline ends. Germline V gene sequence: CDR1 LGHNA, CDR2 YSLEER. The CDR3 totals 16 residues. CDR3 region: CASSQDQGLGGGEQFF. CDR3 nucleotides: TGCGCCAGCAGCCAAGATCAGGGCTTGGGTGGGGGTGAGCAGTTCTTC.

This chain links TRBV6-5 with TRBJ2-2; a weak D match, TRBD1 (6 bases). V was trimmed by 3 bases and J by 5 bases, leaving 13 bases between them. CDR1 is MNHEY and CDR2 is SVGAGI in the germline V gene. The CDR3 runs 15 residues. The CDR3 nucleotides read TGTGCCAGCAGTTATAGTGAGGGGGTAACCGGGGAGCTGTTTTTT. Its translation: CASSYSEGVTGELFF.

The CDR3 loop is CASRTGINYGYTF. CDR3 DNA: TGTGCCAGCAGGACAGGGATTAACTATGGCTACACCTTC. This chain connects TRBV28 to TRBJ1-2; 7 nucleotides match TRBD1. V dropped 6 bases and J dropped 1; count of bases not matched to a gene: 2. This CDR3 spans 13 amino acids. CDR1 MDHEN and CDR2 SYDVKM come from the germline V gene.

The rearrangement joins TRBV11-2 to TRBJ2-1; TRBD2 matches at 13 bases. This CDR3 has 14 residues. Germline CDR1 is SGHAT and CDR2 is FQNNGV. V dropped 5 bases and J dropped 9; count of bases not matched to a gene: 4. The CDR3 DNA is TGTGCCAGCAGCCTACTAGCGGGAGGGGGTGAGCAGTTCTTC. Encoded protein: CASSLLAGGGEQFF.

This sequence joins TRBV5-1 and TRBJ2-7; D not certain. Trimming left V 0 bases short and J 2 bases short, with 6 bases between. The CDR3 spans 13 residues. The germline CDR1 and CDR2 sequences are SGHRS and YFSETQ. The CDR3 loop is CASSLGSTYEQYF. CDR3 DNA sequence: TGCGCCAGCAGCTTGGGCTCAACCTACGAGCAGTACTTC. Combining the CDR3 with reference TRBV5-1 and TRBJ2-7 gives the whole variable domain KAGVTQTPRYLIKTRGQQVTLSCSPISGHRSVSWYQQTPGQGLQFLFEYFSETQRNKGNFPGRFSGRQFSNSRSEMNVSTLELGDSALYLCASSLGSTYEQYFGPGTRLTVT.

The chain employs TRBV11-3 and TRBJ2-5; D remains unclear. This CDR3 is built from 15 residues. Trimming removed 0 bases at V and 5 bases at J, with 13 bases between. The germline V gene encodes CDR1 SGHNT and CDR2 YENEEA. The CDR3 reads CASSLDGSAGETQYF. CDR3 bases: TGTGCCAGCAGCTTAGATGGGTCGGCTGGGGAGACCCAGTACTTC.

The chain couples TRBV6-4 to TRBJ2-3, with 11 nucleotides matching TRBD2. With V trimmed by 6 bases and J by 7 bases, 9 bases remained unmatched. The CDR3 has 15 residues. The germline V gene encodes CDR1 MRHNA and CDR2 SNTAGT. The CDR3 region is CASSPLAGDSHTQYF. The CDR3 region has the DNA TGTGCCAGCAGCCCACTAGCGGGAGACTCCCATACGCAGTATTTT.

The chain links TRBV27 to TRBJ1-1, with 7 bases that match TRBD1. The length of the CDR3 is 11 residues. CDR1 is MNHEY, CDR2 SMNVEV, per germline (reference sequence). V lost 9 bases to trimming and J lost 6 bases; unmatched junction nucleotides: 4. The DNA of the CDR3 is TGTGCCAGTGGAGGGGGCCCTGAAGCTTTCTTT. This encodes CASGGGPEAFF.

The J gene is TRBJ1-2, the V gene TRBV6-4; D remains ambiguous. This CDR3 contains 14 residues. The V gene lost 0 bases and the J gene lost 7 bases, with 12 bases spanning the gap. Germline V gives CDR1 MRHNA, CDR2 SNTAGT. CDR3 in DNA: TGTGCCAGCAGTGACTCAACCGATTTCGGTGGCTACACCTTC. Its translation is CASSDSTDFGGYTF.